The next 26 T cell receptor beta chains were all read from a single sample in a study of T cell clones after liver transplantation. TCRdb's table, derived via immunoSEQ multiplex PCR, lists solely in-frame clones and lacks some. In the table there are 77,000 or so clones, about four fifths of which are singletons. The sequences come from CD4+ T cells from blood, collected 12 months after liver transplant. All receptors derive from a human patient who received a liver transplant. Some of these T cells may belong to the graft donor.

The V call is TRBV5-4, the J call TRBJ1-4; 7 bases map to TRBD1. Germline values: CDR1 SGHNT, CDR2 YYREEE (reference sequence). This CDR3 region has 17 residues. The V gene end was trimmed by 1 base and the J gene end by 0 bases; junction bases not matched to a gene: 6. Here the CDR3 DNA reads TGTGCCAGCAGCTTGCTCGGGCAGGGGGCAACTAATGAAAAACTGTTTTTT. Its translation: CASSLLGQGATNEKLFF.

This chain joins TRBV19 and TRBJ1-1; 8 bases are shared with TRBD1. Germline-derived CDR1 and CDR2 are LNHDA and SQIVND (reference sequence). The CDR3 spans 14 residues. The V gene end was trimmed by 3 bases and the J gene end by 5 bases; junction bases not matched to a gene: 5. The CDR3 nucleotides are TGTGCCAGTAGTATCTTGGACAGGGAGACTGAAGCTTTCTTT. Encoded protein: CASSILDRETEAFF.

The chain combines TRBV4-3 with TRBJ2-1, with D perhaps TRBD2 (6 bases). CDR1 and CDR2 (germline): LGHNA, YSLEER. This CDR3 spans 17 amino acids. V shed 0 bases and J shed 4 bases, with 16 bases lying between them. The CDR3 nucleotides read TGCGCCAGCAGCCAAGAAGTATGGCTAGCGCCTTACAATGAGCAGTTCTTC. It yields the protein CASSQEVWLAPYNEQFF.

The table lists this clone with a few counts. The chain joins TRBV18 to TRBJ2-2; no reliable D call. The CDR3 runs 13 residues. Trimming left V 5 bases short and J 7 bases short, with 11 bases between. Germline assignment: CDR1 KGHSH and CDR2 LQKENI. CDR3 in DNA: TGTGCCAGCTCATACTCGGAAGGCGGGGAGCTGTTTTTT. It codes for CASSYSEGGELFF.

The V gene is TRBV6-5, the J gene TRBJ2-7, with unresolved D. Germline values: CDR1 MNHEY, CDR2 SVGAGI. This CDR3 has 11 amino acids. V was pared by 5 bases and J by 5 bases, with 7 bases between. Here the CDR3 reads CASSRGHEQYF. The CDR3 coding sequence is TGTGCCAGCAGTCGTGGACACGAGCAGTACTTC.

This clone was found a few times. The V gene is TRBV5-1, the J gene TRBJ2-3, with 9 positions matching TRBD2. Losses at the gene ends were 6 bases for V and 1 base for J; bases not matched to a gene: 3. The CDR3 is made up of 14 amino acids. Germline CDR1 is SGHRS and CDR2 is YFSETQ. In nucleotides, the CDR3 is TGCGCCAGCAAGCGGGAGGTAGGCACAGATACGCAGTATTTT. The encoded protein is CASKREVGTDTQYF.

The J gene is TRBJ2-5, the V gene TRBV9; TRBD2 matches at 10 bases. Germline loops: CDR1 SGDLS, CDR2 YYNGEE. This CDR3 spans 16 amino acids. V dropped 4 bases and J dropped 4; count of bases not matched to a gene: 10. The CDR3 nucleotides are TGTGCCAGCAGCTCCGGTGAAGCGGGAGGGGGAGAGACCCAGTACTTC. It is translated as CASSSGEAGGGETQYF. Together with reference TRBV9 and TRBJ2-5, the CDR3 gives the full variable domain: DSGVTQTPKHLITATGQRVTLRCSPRSGDLSVYWYQQSLDQGLQFLIQYYNGEERAKGNILERFSAQQFPDLHSELNLSSLELGDSALYFCASSSGEAGGGETQYFGPGTRLLVL.

The V call is TRBV6-6, the J call TRBJ2-2, with 9 nucleotides matching TRBD2. The CDR3 is 15 amino acids. V was pared by 6 bases and J by 2 bases, with 4 bases of the junction left unmatched. Germline CDR1 is MNHNY and CDR2 is SVGAGI (reference sequence). The CDR3 sequence is CASRGSGRNTGELFF. The CDR3 DNA reads as TGTGCCAGCAGGGGTAGCGGGAGAAACACCGGGGAGCTGTTTTTT.

The chain has TRBV10-2 and TRBJ2-5; D remains ambiguous. Germline CDR1 is WSHSY and CDR2 is SAAADI. CDR3 length equals 12 residues. Trimming removed 3 bases from V and 5 bases from J, with 7 bases in between. CDR3 nucleotides: TGCGCCAGCAGTGACCTCGGGGAGACCCAGTACTTC. Translated, it gives CASSDLGETQYF.

This chain joins TRBV5-8 and TRBJ2-1; D unclear. V was cut by 0 bases and J by 6 bases, with 7 bases left in between. The germline gives CDR1 SGHTS, CDR2 YDEGEE. CDR3 length: 13 residues. CDR3 amino acids: CASSLGPSNEQFF. The CDR3 DNA reads as TGTGCCAGCAGCTTGGGCCCGAGCAATGAGCAGTTCTTC.

This clone was counted a single time. V usage is TRBV11-1 and J usage is TRBJ2-6; D tentatively reads TRBD1 or TRBD2 (5 bases each). Germline V gene sequence: CDR1 SGHAT, CDR2 FQDESV (reference sequence). This CDR3 region has 18 residues. V was clipped by 6 bases and J by 0 bases, with 18 bases between them. As DNA, the CDR3 is TGTGCCAGCAGTAGAAGACAGACCAGCGGCTCTGGGGCCAACGTCCTGACTTTC. Encoded protein: CASSRRQTSGSGANVLTF.

The chain recombines TRBV5-1 with TRBJ2-1; D tentatively reads TRBD1 or TRBD2 (5 bases each). From germline, CDR1 is SGHRS and CDR2 YFSETQ. V lost 1 base, J lost 7 bases, and 15 bases lay in between. The CDR3 consists of 15 residues. The CDR3 is CASSLQGVGRNEQFF. As DNA, the CDR3 is TGCGCCAGCAGCTTGCAGGGAGTAGGTAGGAATGAGCAGTTCTTC.

The J gene is TRBJ2-7, the V gene TRBV5-5; D is possibly TRBD1 or TRBD2 (5 bases each). The V end lost 1 base, the J end lost 3 bases, and 11 bases lay between the germline ends. The CDR3 contains 14 residues. Germline lookup yields CDR1 SGHKS and CDR2 YYEKEE (reference sequence). CDR3: CASSLRGSGYEQYF. CDR3 sequence (DNA): TGTGCCAGCAGCTTGCGGGGCTCGGGCTACGAGCAGTACTTC.

The chain uses TRBV6-9 and TRBJ2-5, with D perhaps matching TRBD1 (6 bases). CDR3 length equals 16 residues. Per the germline V gene, CDR1 is MNHGY and CDR2 is SVAAGI. V was clipped by 4 bases and J by 3 bases, with 18 bases between them. The DNA for the CDR3 is TGTGCCAGCAGTTCTTCCATGACAGGCAAGGAAGAGACCCAGTACTTC. This gives the protein CASSSSMTGKEETQYF.

The rearrangement links TRBV7-6 to TRBJ1-1; D not certain. Germline V gene lookup returns CDR1 SGHVS and CDR2 FNYEAQ. The CDR3 totals 14 residues. V gave up 0 bases and J gave up 1 base, with 6 bases separating them. The CDR3 spells CASSLALGNTEAFF. CDR3 DNA: TGTGCCAGCAGCTTAGCGCTAGGGAACACTGAAGCTTTCTTT.

This chain uses TRBV15 with TRBJ2-1; 10 nucleotides align to TRBD2. The CDR3 runs to 18 residues. Germline loops: CDR1 LNHNV, CDR2 YYDKDF (reference sequence). Germline trimming cut 3 bases from V and 3 bases from J; bases unmatched to any gene: 11. DNA for the CDR3: TGTGCCACCAGCAGGGAGTCCCTTAGCGGGAGGATCTACAATGAGCAGTTCTTC. This sequence encodes CATSRESLSGRIYNEQFF.

The rearrangement links TRBV5-1 to TRBJ2-3, with D perhaps matching TRBD1 (5 bases). V lost 2 bases to trimming and J lost 6 bases, with 19 bases between them. CDR1 is SGHRS, CDR2 YFSETQ, per germline. This CDR3 comprises 16 residues. The CDR3 is CASSFLTTGVGDTQYF. The CDR3 DNA follows: TGCGCCAGCAGCTTTCTAACTACAGGTGTAGGGGATACGCAGTATTTT.

The gene calls are TRBV11-2 and TRBJ2-7; 8 nucleotides align to TRBD1. Trimming took 5 bases from V and 0 from J; bases not matched to a gene: 6. CDR3 length equals 15 residues. Germline V CDR1 and CDR2: SGHAT, FQNNGV. The DNA of the CDR3 is TGTGCCAGCAGCCGTTACGGACAGGGCTCCTACGAGCAGTACTTC. Translated: CASSRYGQGSYEQYF.

This sequence joins TRBV19 and TRBJ1-2; D not certain. Germline loops: CDR1 LNHDA, CDR2 SQIVND (reference sequence). The CDR3 contains 13 residues. V lost 6 bases and J 7 bases, leaving 15 bases between the germline ends. CDR3 amino acids: CASRKEQGRGYTF. In nucleotides, the CDR3 is TGTGCCAGTAGGAAGGAGCAAGGTCGTGGCTACACCTTC.

The chain has TRBV30 and TRBJ2-1; 15 positions match TRBD2. The CDR3 totals 17 residues. Trimming at V came to 5 bases and at J to 5 bases, leaving 10 bases not matched to a gene. The germline gives CDR1 GTSNPN, CDR2 SVGIG (reference sequence). The CDR3: CAWEPGTSGGPHNEQFF. CDR3 coding DNA: TGTGCCTGGGAACCCGGGACTAGCGGGGGGCCCCACAATGAGCAGTTCTTC.

The rearrangement links TRBV7-2 to TRBJ1-2; a possible D gene is TRBD1 (5 bases). With 2 bases removed from V and 8 bases from J, the gap between germline ends came to 15 bases. This CDR3 has 14 amino acids. Germline-derived CDR1 and CDR2 are SGHTA and FQGNSA. The CDR3 bases are TGTGCCAGCAGCTTAACCCAAGGGGAAGGGGGCTACACCTTC. This sequence encodes CASSLTQGEGGYTF. The variable domain in full, completed from reference TRBV7-2 and TRBJ1-2, reads GAGVSQSPSNKVTEKGKDVELRCDPISGHTALYWYRQSLGQGLEFLIYFQGNSAPDKSGLPSDRFSAERTGGSVSTLTIQRTQQEDSAVYLCASSLTQGEGGYTFGSGTRLTVV.

V usage is TRBV6-1 and J usage is TRBJ1-2; 7 bases fit TRBD1. V was clipped by 6 bases and J by 8 bases; unmatched bases: 12. The CDR3 runs to 14 residues. Germline-derived CDR1 and CDR2 are MNHNS and SASEGT. The CDR3, as DNA: TGTGCCAGCAGCGAACTGACAGGGTTAATAGGCTACACCTTC. Encoded protein: CASSELTGLIGYTF.

The chain uses TRBV12-5 and TRBJ2-1; TRBD1 matches 11 bases. J gave up 4 bases and V 5 bases, and 1 base lay outside the gene matches. From germline, CDR1 is LGHNT and CDR2 FRNRAP. The CDR3 contains 14 residues. CDR3: CASGGTGGYNEQFF. CDR3 coding DNA: TGTGCTAGTGGTGGGACAGGGGGTTACAATGAGCAGTTCTTC.

The V call is TRBV28, the J call TRBJ1-2, with no clear D. Trimming pared 1 base from V and 2 bases from J, leaving 11 bases between. The V gene's germline CDR1 is MDHEN and CDR2 SYDVKM. This CDR3 has 15 residues. The CDR3 DNA reads as TGTGCCAGCAGTTTATTTTCGGTCTCGAACTATGGCTACACCTTC. It is translated as CASSLFSVSNYGYTF.

The chain recombines TRBV28 with TRBJ1-5, with 9 bases matching TRBD1. The CDR3 consists of 14 residues. V lost 7 bases and J lost 5; bases outside the gene matches: 6. Germline loops: CDR1 MDHEN, CDR2 SYDVKM. The CDR3 loop reads CASTLGQGDQPQHF. The DNA for the CDR3 is TGTGCCAGCACCCTGGGACAGGGTGATCAGCCCCAGCATTTT. The variable domain in full, with the rest retrieved from reference TRBV28 and TRBJ1-5, is DVKVTQSSRYLVKRTGEKVFLECVQDMDHENMFWYRQDPGLGLRLIYFSYDVKMKEKGDIPEGYSVSREKKERFSLILESASTNQTSMYLCASTLGQGDQPQHFGDGTRLSIL.

As DNA, the CDR3 is TGTGCCAGCAGTGACGGGGCCGCTGCAACTAATGAAAAACTGTTTTTT. This encodes CASSDGAAATNEKLFF. This sequence joins TRBV2 and TRBJ1-4; perhaps TRBD1 as D (5 bases). The CDR3 covers 16 residues. Germline V gene sequence: CDR1 SNHLY, CDR2 FYNNEI. V was shortened by 3 bases and J by 0 bases, with 11 bases between the two germline ends.